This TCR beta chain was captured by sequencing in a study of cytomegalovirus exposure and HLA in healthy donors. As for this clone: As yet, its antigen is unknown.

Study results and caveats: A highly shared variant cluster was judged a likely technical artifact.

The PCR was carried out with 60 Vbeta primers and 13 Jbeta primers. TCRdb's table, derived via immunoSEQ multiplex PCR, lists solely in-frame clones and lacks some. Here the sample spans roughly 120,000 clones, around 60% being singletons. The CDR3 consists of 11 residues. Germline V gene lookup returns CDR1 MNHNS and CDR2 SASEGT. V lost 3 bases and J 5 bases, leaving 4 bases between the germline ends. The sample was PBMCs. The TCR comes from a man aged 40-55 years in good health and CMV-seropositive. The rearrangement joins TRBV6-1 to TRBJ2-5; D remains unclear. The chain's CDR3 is CASSERETQYF. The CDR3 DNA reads TGTGCCAGCAGTGAGCGTGAGACCCAGTACTTC.